This T cell receptor beta chain was recovered during a study of CD8+ T cells in alopecia areata. Study as a whole: Scalp area affected, as a percentage, set the severity score of treated patients.

The CDR3 runs 14 residues. The germline CDR1 and CDR2 sequences are SGHDN and FVKESK. Deletions cut 4 bases from V and 6 bases from J, with 13 bases between. Study-level findings and limits: Especially in alopecia totalis/universalis, lesional scalp showed greater clonality than normal scalp did. Tofacitinib delivered significant drops in scalp clonality and in expanded CD8+ clones among the top 100. Scalp sample data also include resident alphabeta T cells from normal skin.

The sample holds a few counts of this clone. Its antigen is as yet unknown. Extracted RNA was reverse transcribed, and the resulting cDNA served as sequencing template. The table came from immunoSEQ multiplex PCR; TCRdb's copy has only in-frame clones and leaves some out. The sample contains fewer than 250,000 clones, less than 45% of which appear only once. As to treatment: oral pan-JAK inhibitor, 5-10 mg twice daily. This TCR was sampled from a human donor with alopecia areata. Sequenced material: CD4+ T cells sorted from blood, taken at approximately week 37, from a patient treated with tofacitinib. This chain joins TRBV14 and TRBJ2-1, with D tentatively TRBD2 (5 bases). The CDR3 protein is CASSPMDWSNEQFF. The DNA of the CDR3 is TGTGCCAGCAGCCCAATGGACTGGTCCAATGAGCAGTTCTTC.